This TCR beta chain was identified in a study of beta chain features in type 1 diabetes. Points from the study as a whole: TCRB CDR3s were moderately but significantly shorter in Type 1 diabetes patients in all four CD4+ subsets. A greater similarity of naive, central memory and Treg TCRB repertoires was seen among patients than among healthy donors.

Of note for this clone: No antigen is known for it.

Since all of the isolated RNA was reverse transcribed, expressed TCRB transcripts were what got sequenced. Reads from naive, central memory and regulatory T cell samples averaged around 3.6 million. TCRdb's copy holds only in-frame clones and misses some; the assay was immunoSEQ multiplex PCR. Counted here are roughly 340,000 clones, roughly 14% occurring once; the ten biggest clones make up nearly 0.015%. The sequenced material came from naive CD4+ T cells from blood. The receptor comes from a young woman with type 1 diabetes.

CDR3: CASSPIPGQLETQYF. CDR3 sequence (DNA): TGTGCCAGCTCACCTATCCCGGGACAGTTAGAGACCCAGTACTTC. The chain is built from TRBV18 and TRBJ2-5, with 7 positions matching TRBD1. With V trimmed by 3 bases and J by 4 bases, 8 bases remained unmatched. Germline V lookup: CDR1 KGHSH, CDR2 LQKENI. The CDR3 sequence is 15 residues long.